This T cell receptor (beta chain) was obtained from a study of blood T cell repertoires in COVID-19. Study details: The samples span acute and convalescent COVID-19 from the United States, Italy and Spain. PBMCs, B-cell-depleted T cells, or T cells were the source of the cDNA or gDNA that made up the material.

Per the study methods: Amplifying reference gene primers gave estimates of nucleated cell counts. This table comes from immunoSEQ multiplex PCR, and its TCRdb copy is limited to in-frame clones, with some not included. V and J calls and clone size are copied from that table; D and trimming were computed from the DNA. The sample carries 200,000 to 250,000 clones, roughly 80% recorded once. CDR1 is KGHSH and CDR2 is LQKENI in the germline V gene. The CDR3 totals 16 residues. With 1 base clipped from V and 1 base from J, the junction kept 5 bases outside the gene matches. J is TRBJ2-7 and V is TRBV18, with 9 bases fitting TRBD1. Sequencing used peripheral blood. This receptor was identified in a woman aged 55-75 years with acute or convalescent COVID-19. This CDR3 reads CASSPLTGGGSYEQYF. The CDR3 DNA sequence: TGTGCCAGCTCACCACTTACAGGGGGCGGTTCCTACGAGCAGTACTTC.